This section outlines one T cell receptor beta chain sequence together with its context. Then a second PCR, running roughly 7 to 11 cycles, was carried out with a sample-barcoded 5' primer and a J-beta primer mix. TCRdb re-called the 5' RACE reads through MiXCR, storing one row per CDR3 protein. This repertoire shows 1.2 million to 1.5 million distinct CDR3 sequences, 45% to 70% found once; its top ten account for over 5%. This record comes from a study of blood T cells in healthy people across ages. Germline assignment: CDR1 MGHRA and CDR2 YSYEKL. This CDR3 is 15 amino acids long. V shed 8 bases and J 2 bases; nucleotides not matched to a gene: 10.

The TCR was taken from a man aged 18 to 30 in good health. Sequencing was done on a sample of blood. J is TRBJ2-7 and V is TRBV4-1; TRBD2 matches 9 bases. CDR3 coding DNA: TGCGCCAGCGGGACACTAGCGGGCAGCCCCTACGAGCAGTACTTC. Its translation is CASGTLAGSPYEQYF.